This T cell receptor (beta chain) was recorded in a study of OX40 agonist ivuxolimab in advanced cancers. For the study at large: Patient treatment consisted of intravenous ivuxolimab administration every 2 weeks at 0.01 to 10 mg/kg. Two cutaneous melanoma patients and one hepatocellular carcinoma patient, three in all, had partial responses. Study-level findings and limits: Clones of CD4+ and CD8+ blood T cells grew by week 6 at doses of 0.1 to 3.0 mg/kg.

This CDR3 is built from 12 residues. Trimming cost V 2 bases and J 1 base, with 3 bases left between them. Germline CDR1 is SGHRS and CDR2 is YFSETQ. Regarding this clone: What it binds is unknown.

Produced via immunoSEQ multiplex PCR; TCRdb's table is partial and in-frame only. This table has 53,000 or so clones, 84% appearing once. This clonotype was obtained from an adult with an advanced solid tumor such as melanoma, head and neck, liver or kidney cancer. The V call is TRBV5-1, the J call TRBJ2-5; D gene unclear. The sample here was CD4+ or CD8+ T cells sorted from blood, taken in a trial of the OX40 agonist ivuxolimab. Here the CDR3 DNA reads TGCGCCAGCAGCTTAAGCCAAGAGACCCAGTACTTC. It codes for CASSLSQETQYF.